The following is a TCR beta chain sequence with its context. These data belong to a study of PD-1 blockade in mismatch repair-deficient tumors. Germline-derived CDR1 and CDR2 are LGHNA and YNFKEQ. This CDR3 comprises 17 residues. V lost 0 bases and J 3 bases, leaving 17 bases between the germline ends. Only in-frame clones appear in the TCRdb table, and some are missing; sequencing was by immunoSEQ multiplex PCR. The table records approximately 22,000 clones, roughly 86% of them present only once. This receptor was identified in an adult with mismatch repair-deficient cancer. Here the sequenced sample was peripheral blood, taken 2 weeks after starting pembrolizumab. This chain joins TRBV4-2 and TRBJ1-1; D ambiguous. The CDR3 DNA sequence: TGTGCCAGCAGCCAAGAGGTAGAGAGGGTGTTGGACACTGAAGCTTTCTTT. It yields the protein CASSQEVERVLDTEAFF.